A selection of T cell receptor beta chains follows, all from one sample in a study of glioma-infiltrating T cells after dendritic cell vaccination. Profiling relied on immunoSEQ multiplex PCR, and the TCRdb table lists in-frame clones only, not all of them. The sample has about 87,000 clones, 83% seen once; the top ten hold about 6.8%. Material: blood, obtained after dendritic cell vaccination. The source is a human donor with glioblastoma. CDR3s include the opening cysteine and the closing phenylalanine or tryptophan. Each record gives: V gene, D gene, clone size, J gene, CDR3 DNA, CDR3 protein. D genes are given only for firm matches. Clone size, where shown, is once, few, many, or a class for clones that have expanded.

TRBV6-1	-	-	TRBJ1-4	TGTGCCAGCAGCCAAAACCCCGGGTTTAATGAAAAACTGTTTTTT	CASSQNPGFNEKLFF
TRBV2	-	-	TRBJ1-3	TGTGCCAGCAGTGATAGCCCGGGATCTGGAAACACCATATATTTT	CASSDSPGSGNTIYF
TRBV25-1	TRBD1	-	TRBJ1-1	TGTGCCAGCAGTGTTGGGGACAGGTCGAACACTGAAGCTTTCTTT	CASSVGDRSNTEAFF
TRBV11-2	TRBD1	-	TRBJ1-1	TGTGCCAGCAGACAAGACAGGGAGAACGCTGAAGCTTTCTTT	CASRQDRENAEAFF
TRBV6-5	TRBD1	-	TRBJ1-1	TGTGCCAGCAGTAGGGGACAGGCCCACACTGAAGCTTTCTTT	CASSRGQAHTEAFF
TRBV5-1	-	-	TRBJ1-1	TGCGCCAGCAGCTTTTGGGGGGACACTGAAGCTTTCTTT	CASSFWGDTEAFF
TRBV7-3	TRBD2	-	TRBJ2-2	TGTGCCAGCAGCAGACTAGCGGGGGCCCCCACCGGGGAGCTGTTTTTT	CASSRLAGAPTGELFF
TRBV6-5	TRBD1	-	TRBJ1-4	TGTGCCAGCAGACGTCCCGGGACAGCTGAAAAACTGTTTTTT	CASRRPGTAEKLFF
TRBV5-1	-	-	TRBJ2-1	TGCGCCACCAGCTTCGGACAGAACTACAATGAGCAGTTCTTC	CATSFGQNYNEQFF
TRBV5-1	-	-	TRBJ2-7	TGCGCCAGCAGCCCCCGACAGATCAGCTCCTACGAGCAGTACTTC	CASSPRQISSYEQYF
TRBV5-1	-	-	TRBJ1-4	TGCGCCAGCAGCCCAGAGACAGAAACTAATGAAAAACTGTTTTTT	CASSPETETNEKLFF
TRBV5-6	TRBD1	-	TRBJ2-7	TGTGCCAGCAGCTTGGCCATGTCACCGGGACAGAGCTACGAGCAGTACTTC	CASSLAMSPGQSYEQYF
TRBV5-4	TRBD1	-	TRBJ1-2	TGTGCCAGCAGCTTGCTAACAGGGGCCAACTATGGCTACACCTTC	CASSLLTGANYGYTF
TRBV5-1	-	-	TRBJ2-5	TGCGCCAGCAGCTTGGGAGGCCCAGAGACCCAGTACTTC	CASSLGGPETQYF
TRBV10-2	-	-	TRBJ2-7	TGCGCCAGCAGTGACAGGGGCCCCTACGAGCAGTACTTC	CASSDRGPYEQYF
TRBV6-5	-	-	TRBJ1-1	TGTGCCAGCAGTTACCCAGGGACTTCGAACACTGAAGCTTTCTTT	CASSYPGTSNTEAFF
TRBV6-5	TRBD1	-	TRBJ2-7	TGTGCCAGCAGAATGACAGGGGGCGGTTACGAGCAGTACTTC	CASRMTGGGYEQYF
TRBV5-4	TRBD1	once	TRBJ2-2	TGTGCCAGCAGCTTACAGGGGGGAGGCGGGGAGCTGTTTTTT	CASSLQGGGGELFF
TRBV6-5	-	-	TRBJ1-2	TGTGCCAGCAGTTACTCACGGGTTGGCTATGGCTACACCTTC	CASSYSRVGYGYTF
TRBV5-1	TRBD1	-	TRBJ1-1	TGCGCCAGCAGCCCCGACAGGGGGAACACTGAAGCTTTCTTT	CASSPDRGNTEAFF
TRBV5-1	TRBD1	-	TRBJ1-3	TGCGCCAGCATGGGTCACGGGACAGGGGCCGGAAACACCATATATTTT	CASMGHGTGAGNTIYF
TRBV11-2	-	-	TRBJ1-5	TGTGCCAGCAGCTTAGACGGTCCTCAGCCCCAGCATTTT	CASSLDGPQPQHF
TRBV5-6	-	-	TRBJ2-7	TGTGCCAGCAGCTTGGGACAGAGCACCTACGAGCAGTACTTC	CASSLGQSTYEQYF
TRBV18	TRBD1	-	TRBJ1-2	TGTGCCAGCTCACCACAGAGAGGACAGGGCTATGGCTACACCTTC	CASSPQRGQGYGYTF
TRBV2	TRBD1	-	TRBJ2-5	TGTGCCACCGGGACAGAAGAAGAGACCCAGTACTTC	CATGTEEETQYF
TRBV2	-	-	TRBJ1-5	TGTGCCAGCTCGAGGTCAGATTCGAATCAGCCCCAGCATTTT	CASSRSDSNQPQHF
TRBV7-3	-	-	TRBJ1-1	TGTGCCAGCAGCTTGAGTCACTACACTGAAGCTTTCTTT	CASSLSHYTEAFF
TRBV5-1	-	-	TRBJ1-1	TGCGCCAGCAGCTTGATAGGGGGAACTGAAGCTTTCTTT	CASSLIGGTEAFF
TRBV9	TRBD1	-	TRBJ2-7	TGTGCCAGCAGCGTAGGGGACAGGGGTTCGGGCGAGCAGTACTTC	CASSVGDRGSGEQYF
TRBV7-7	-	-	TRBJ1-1	TGTGCTAGCAGCTTGACAGTAAACACTGAAGCTTTCTTT	CASSLTVNTEAFF
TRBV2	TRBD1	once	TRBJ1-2	TGTGCCAGCAGGCAGGGGGTGTCTAACTATGGCTACACCTTC	CASRQGVSNYGYTF
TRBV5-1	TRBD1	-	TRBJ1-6	TGCGCCAGCAGCCCGTCGGGACAGTATAATTCACCCCTCCACTTT	CASSPSGQYNSPLHF
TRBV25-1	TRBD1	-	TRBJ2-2	TGTGCCAGCAGTGGTTGGACAGGAACCGGGGAGCTGTTTTTT	CASSGWTGTGELFF
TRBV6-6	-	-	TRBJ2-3	TGTGCCAGCAGTTCGGTCAGCACAGATACGCAGTATTTT	CASSSVSTDTQYF
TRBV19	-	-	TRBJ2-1	TGTGCCAGTAGTATTTCCCAGGCGAGCTCCTACAATGAGCAGTTCTTC	CASSISQASSYNEQFF
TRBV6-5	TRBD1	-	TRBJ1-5	TGTGCCAGCAGTACTGGGACAGTCGCTAATCAGCCCCAGCATTTT	CASSTGTVANQPQHF
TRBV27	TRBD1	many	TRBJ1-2	TGTGCCAGCAGCTATACGACAGGGGTGGGGGGCTACACCTTC	CASSYTTGVGGYTF
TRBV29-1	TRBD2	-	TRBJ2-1	TGCAGCGTTGGTAAGACTAGCGGGGGGGCGTATGAGCAGTTCTTC	CSVGKTSGGAYEQFF
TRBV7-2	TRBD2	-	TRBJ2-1	TGTGCCAGCAGCTTAGTTGGTGACCAGCGGGGGGGCTCTGAGCAGTTCTTC	CASSLVGDQRGGSEQFF
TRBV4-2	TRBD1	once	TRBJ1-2	TGTGCCAGCAGCCAAGCACCGGGACAGGACAACTATGGCTACACCTTC	CASSQAPGQDNYGYTF
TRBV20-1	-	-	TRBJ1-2	TGCAGTGCTAGATCCGACTATGGCTACACCTTC	CSARSDYGYTF
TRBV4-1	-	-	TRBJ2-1	TGCGCCAGCACCACGGCCGGGTCGGAGAACCAGTTCTTC	CASTTAGSENQFF
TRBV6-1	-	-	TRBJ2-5	TGTGCCAGCAGTAGGCAAATCGGGGAAGGGGAGACCCAGTACTTC	CASSRQIGEGETQYF
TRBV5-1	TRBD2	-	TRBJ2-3	TGTGCCAGCAGCCCACAGCGGGACACAGATACGCAGTATTTT	CASSPQRDTDTQYF
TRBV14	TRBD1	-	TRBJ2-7	TGTGCCAGCAGCCAAAAACCCGGACAGGGGGATCCCTACGAGCAGTACTTC	CASSQKPGQGDPYEQYF
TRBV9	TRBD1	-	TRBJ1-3	TGTGCCAGCAGCCCAGGGGGGCAGGGGGCCATATATTTT	CASSPGGQGAIYF
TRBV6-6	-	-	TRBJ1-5	TGTGCCAGCAGTTTGACGCGGCCCGGTCAGCCCCAGCATTTT	CASSLTRPGQPQHF
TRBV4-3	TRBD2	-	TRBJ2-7	TGCGCCAGCAGCCAAGAGACTAGCGGGGGCTACGAGCAGTACTTC	CASSQETSGGYEQYF
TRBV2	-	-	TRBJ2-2	TGTGCCAGCAGTACAGCGGCTCACACCGGGGAGCTGTTTTTT	CASSTAAHTGELFF
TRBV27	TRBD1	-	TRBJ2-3	TGTGCCAGCAGTTTACGCAGACAGGGACAGACAGATACGCAGTATTTT	CASSLRRQGQTDTQYF
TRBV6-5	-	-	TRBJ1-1	TGTGCCAGCAGCCGCGGACAGCTGAACACTGAAGCTTTCTTT	CASSRGQLNTEAFF
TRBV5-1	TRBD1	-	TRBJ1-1	TGCGCCAGCAGCTCCTATACAGGGGATAACACTGAAGCTTTCTTT	CASSSYTGDNTEAFF